There are a few counts of the clone carrying this T cell receptor (beta chain). What it binds is unknown. These data come from a study of CD8+ T cells in alopecia areata. Study-level results: Clonality was higher in lesional than normal scalp, especially in alopecia totalis/universalis.

The sequencing template was cDNA reverse transcribed from extracted RNA. The repertoire was sequenced with immunoSEQ multiplex PCR; TCRdb's copy has only in-frame clones and lacks some. The sample includes just over 150,000 clones, about 53% of them seen just once. The CDR3 has 11 residues. Deletions cut 5 bases from V and 4 bases from J, with 8 bases between. The germline CDR1 and CDR2 sequences are SQVTM and ANQGSEA. Material: CD8+ T cells sorted from blood, obtained at week 0. The V gene is TRBV29-1, the J gene TRBJ1-2; D gene unclear. The sequence derives from a human donor with alopecia areata. The CDR3 protein is CSVPDSYGYTF. Here the CDR3 DNA reads TGCAGCGTTCCTGACTCCTATGGCTACACCTTC.